The rows below give T cell receptor beta chains drawn from one sample of a study of shared clonotypes between healthy human individuals. Here immunoSEQ multiplex PCR was the method, and the copy in TCRdb shows in-frame clones only, minus some. The repertoire consists of some 2,500,000 clones, with 93% occurring once and the leading ten covering 0.36%. Sequenced: naive CD4+ T cells from PBMCs. These receptors all come from a man in his late teens or twenties in good health. Some clones in this sample may be carry-over from other donors' samples. CDR3s include the opening cysteine and the closing phenylalanine or tryptophan. Each record gives: J gene, clone size, D gene, V gene, CDR3 DNA, CDR3 protein. The D gene is left open where the match is weak. The listing skips clone size in some rows; elsewhere it reads once, few, many or a size class.

TRBJ2-3	-	-	TRBV6-6	TGTGCCAGCAGTTACCGCGGGGACTCAGATACGCAGTATTTT	CASSYRGDSDTQYF
TRBJ2-3	-	-	TRBV6-6	TGTGCCAGCAGTTTAGCGAGAGGAGCGGATACGCAGTATTTT	CASSLARGADTQYF
TRBJ2-5	-	-	TRBV5-1	TGCGCCAGCAGCTTGCTAGCGGAGACCCAGTACTTC	CASSLLAETQYF
TRBJ1-1	-	TRBD1	TRBV5-4	TGTGCCAGCAGCCCCGGGACAGGGGAGACTGAAGCTTTCTTT	CASSPGTGETEAFF
TRBJ2-7	-	-	TRBV7-6	TGTGCCAGCAGCTTAGCCGGGGGTTCGGCCTACGAGCAGTACTTC	CASSLAGGSAYEQYF
TRBJ1-5	-	-	TRBV4-2	TGTGCCAGCAGCCGAGGGGGGGAAACGTCGCTTCAGCCCCAGCATTTT	CASSRGGETSLQPQHF
TRBJ1-1	-	-	TRBV19	TGTGCCAGTAGTATAGGCCCGGGGACGACTGAAGCTTTCTTT	CASSIGPGTTEAFF
TRBJ1-2	-	TRBD1	TRBV5-1	TGCGCCAGCAGCCTAGAATGGGACAGAAGATACTATGGCTACACCTTC	CASSLEWDRRYYGYTF
TRBJ2-7	-	-	TRBV4-1	TGCGCCAGCAGCCAAGTTATCCCAGGCGAGCAGTACTTC	CASSQVIPGEQYF
TRBJ2-3	-	TRBD1	TRBV9	TGTGCCAGCAGCCCCCGTAGAGGATCGGGACAGGGTTGGTGGCAGAGGAGCACAGATACGCAGTATTTT	CASSPRRGSGQGWWQRSTDTQYF
TRBJ1-1	-	TRBD1	TRBV5-1	TGCGCCAGCAGCTTGGGCGGGGGGACAGTTGAAGCTTTCTTT	CASSLGGGTVEAFF
TRBJ2-7	-	TRBD1	TRBV9	TGTGCCAGCAGCCCGCGGACAGGGCTTGGCGAGCAGTACTTC	CASSPRTGLGEQYF
TRBJ2-7	-	-	TRBV7-9	TGTGCCAGCAGCTCAACGGACAGAACCTACGAGCAGTACTTC	CASSSTDRTYEQYF
TRBJ2-2	-	TRBD1	TRBV6-6	TGTGCCAGCCGACAGGGGATGAACACCGGGGAGCTGTTTTTT	CASRQGMNTGELFF
TRBJ1-6	-	-	TRBV30	TGTGCCTGGAGGACCTCAGGGTCGCGTTATAATTCACCCCTCCACTTT	CAWRTSGSRYNSPLHF
TRBJ1-1	-	TRBD1	TRBV28	TGTGCCAGCCTTCTACCGGGATCAGGGGGCGATGAAGCTTTCTTT	CASLLPGSGGDEAFF
TRBJ2-1	-	TRBD2	TRBV19	TGTGCCAGTAGTATAGGCGGGAGCTACAATGAGCAGTTCTTC	CASSIGGSYNEQFF
TRBJ2-7	-	-	TRBV10-3	TGTGCCATCAGTGAGTCGGGTCTCAGCGTCGGACGTTTTTACGAGCAGTACTTC	CAISESGLSVGRFYEQYF
TRBJ1-1	-	-	TRBV6-5	TGTGCCAGCAGTTACGGGGTACGAGCTTTCTTT	CASSYGVRAFF
TRBJ2-5	-	-	TRBV29-1	TGCAGCGCAAGGACGGCCCAAGAGACCCAGTACTTC	CSARTAQETQYF
TRBJ2-7	once	-	TRBV5-5	TGTGCCAGCAGCCGAGGTCGCGGGTACGAGCAGTACTTC	CASSRGRGYEQYF
TRBJ2-5	-	-	TRBV12-5	TGTGCTAGTGGTTTGGGGGTTTACCAAGAGACCCAGTACTTC	CASGLGVYQETQYF
TRBJ2-3	-	-	TRBV6-4	TGTGCCAGCAGTGAAATCCCCTTTTATACGCAGTATTTT	CASSEIPFYTQYF
TRBJ2-7	-	-	TRBV2	TGTGCCAGCAGGAAAGACAGTCCTAGCTCCTACGAGCAGTACTTC	CASRKDSPSSYEQYF
TRBJ2-7	-	TRBD1	TRBV28	TGTGCCAGCAGACAGGGGTTCTACGAGCAGTACTTC	CASRQGFYEQYF
TRBJ2-5	-	-	TRBV6-1	TGTGCCAGCAGAGAGGACCCAAACTCGGGTGCCCAGTACTTC	CASREDPNSGAQYF
TRBJ2-1	-	-	TRBV2	TGTGCCAGCAGGGAGGACAGCTCCTACAATGAGCAGTTCTTC	CASREDSSYNEQFF
TRBJ2-1	-	-	TRBV29-1	TGCAGCGTTGTTTTGGGGGACCCGGTCTCCAATGAGCAGTTCTTC	CSVVLGDPVSNEQFF
TRBJ2-3	-	-	TRBV11-2	TGTGCCAGCAGCCTCAAGAGGTGGGCAGATACGCAGTATTTT	CASSLKRWADTQYF
TRBJ2-1	once	-	TRBV7-3	TGTGCCAGCAGCTCCCAGGACGCGAGGAGTAATGAGCAGTTCTTC	CASSSQDARSNEQFF
TRBJ2-5	-	TRBD1	TRBV5-1	TGCGCCAGCAGCCCACAGGGGTCTGAGACCCAGTACTTC	CASSPQGSETQYF
TRBJ1-1	-	TRBD1	TRBV5-1	TGCGCCAGCACTCTACAGGGGGCGCTGCAATGGGACACTGAAGCTTTCTTT	CASTLQGALQWDTEAFF
TRBJ2-3	-	-	TRBV7-3	TGTGCCAGCAGCCCCCCCGGGGGCACAGATACGCAGTATTTT	CASSPPGGTDTQYF
TRBJ2-5	-	TRBD1	TRBV29-1	TGCAGCGTAAGGGGACAGTACCAAGAGACCCAGTACTTC	CSVRGQYQETQYF
TRBJ1-2	-	-	TRBV27	TGTGCCAGCAGTTTTTATTCAGGGAACGGCTACACCTTC	CASSFYSGNGYTF
TRBJ2-1	-	-	TRBV7-3	TGTGCCAGCAGCCCCGGGGTAGCGGCCTACAATGAGCAGTTCTTC	CASSPGVAAYNEQFF
TRBJ2-7	-	TRBD2	TRBV10-3	TGTGCCATCAGCCCCTCCAGCGGGAGGCCTCCCTACGAGCAGTACTTC	CAISPSSGRPPYEQYF